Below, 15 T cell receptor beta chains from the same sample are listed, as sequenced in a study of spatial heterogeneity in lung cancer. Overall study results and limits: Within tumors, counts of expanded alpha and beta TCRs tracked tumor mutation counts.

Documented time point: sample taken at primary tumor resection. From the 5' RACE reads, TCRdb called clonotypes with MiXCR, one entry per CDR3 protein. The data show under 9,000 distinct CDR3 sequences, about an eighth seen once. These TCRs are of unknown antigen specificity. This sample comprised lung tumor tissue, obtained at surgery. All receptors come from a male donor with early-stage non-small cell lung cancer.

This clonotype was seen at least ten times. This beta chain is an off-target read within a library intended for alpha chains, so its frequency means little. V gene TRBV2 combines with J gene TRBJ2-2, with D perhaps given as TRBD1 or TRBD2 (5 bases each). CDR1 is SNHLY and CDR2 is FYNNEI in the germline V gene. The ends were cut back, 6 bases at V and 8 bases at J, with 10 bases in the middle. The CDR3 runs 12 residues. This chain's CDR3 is CASREGPGELFF. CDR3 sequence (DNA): TGTGCCAGCAGAGAGGGGCCTGGGGAGCTGTTTTTT.

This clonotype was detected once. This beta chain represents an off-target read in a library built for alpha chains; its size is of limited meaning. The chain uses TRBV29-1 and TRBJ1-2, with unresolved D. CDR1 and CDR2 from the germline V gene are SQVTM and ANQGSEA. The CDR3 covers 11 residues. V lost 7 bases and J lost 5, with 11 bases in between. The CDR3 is CSAVEGYGYTF. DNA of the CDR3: TGCAGCGCCGTCGAGGGATATGGCTACACCTTC.

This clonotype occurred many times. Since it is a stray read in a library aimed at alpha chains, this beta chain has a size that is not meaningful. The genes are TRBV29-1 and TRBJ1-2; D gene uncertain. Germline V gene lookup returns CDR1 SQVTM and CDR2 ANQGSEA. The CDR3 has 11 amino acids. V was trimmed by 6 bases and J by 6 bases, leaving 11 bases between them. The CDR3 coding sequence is TGCAGCGTACGAATGGGGAATGGCTACACCTTC. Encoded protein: CSVRMGNGYTF.

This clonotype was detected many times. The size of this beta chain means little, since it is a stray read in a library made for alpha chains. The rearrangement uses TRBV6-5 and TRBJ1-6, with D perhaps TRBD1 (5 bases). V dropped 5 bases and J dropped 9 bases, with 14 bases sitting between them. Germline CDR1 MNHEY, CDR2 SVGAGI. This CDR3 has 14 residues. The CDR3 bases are TGTGCCAGCAGTCGCGGGACGGAGGGTTCACCCCTCCACTTT. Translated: CASSRGTEGSPLHF.

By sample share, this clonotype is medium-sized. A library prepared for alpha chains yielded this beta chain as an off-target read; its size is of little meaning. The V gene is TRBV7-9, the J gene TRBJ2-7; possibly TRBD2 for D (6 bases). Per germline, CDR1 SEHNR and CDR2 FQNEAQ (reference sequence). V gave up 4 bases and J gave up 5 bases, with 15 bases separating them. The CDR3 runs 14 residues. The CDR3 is CASSSSGWNNEQYF. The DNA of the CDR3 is TGTGCCAGCAGCTCCAGCGGGTGGAACAACGAGCAGTACTTC.

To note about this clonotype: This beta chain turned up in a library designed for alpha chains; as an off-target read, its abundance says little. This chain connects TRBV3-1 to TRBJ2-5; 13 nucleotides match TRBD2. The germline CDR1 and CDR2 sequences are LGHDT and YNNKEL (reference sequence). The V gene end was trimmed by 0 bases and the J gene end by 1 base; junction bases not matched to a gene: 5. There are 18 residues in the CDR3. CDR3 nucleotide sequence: TGTGCCAGCAGCCAAGATCCGGGACTAGCGGGGTCCCAAGAGACCCAGTACTTC. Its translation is CASSQDPGLAGSQETQYF.

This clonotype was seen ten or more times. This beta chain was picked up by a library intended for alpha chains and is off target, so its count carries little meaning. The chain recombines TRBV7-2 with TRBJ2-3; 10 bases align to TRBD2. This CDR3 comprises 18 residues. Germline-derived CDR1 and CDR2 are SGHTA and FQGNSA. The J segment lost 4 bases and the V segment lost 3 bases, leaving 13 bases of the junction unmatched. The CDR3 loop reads CASSLGVRYSGRSDTQYF. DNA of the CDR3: TGTGCCAGCAGCTTGGGCGTTCGGTATAGCGGGAGGTCAGATACGCAGTATTTT.

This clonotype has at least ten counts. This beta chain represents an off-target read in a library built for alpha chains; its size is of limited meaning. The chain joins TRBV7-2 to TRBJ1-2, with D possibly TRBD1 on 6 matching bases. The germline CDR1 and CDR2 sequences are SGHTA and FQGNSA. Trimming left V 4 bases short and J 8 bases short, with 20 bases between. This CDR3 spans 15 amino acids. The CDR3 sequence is CASSSFVPRGRGYTF. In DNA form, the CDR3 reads TGTGCCAGCAGCTCCTTCGTTCCCCGGGGGCGCGGCTACACCTTC.

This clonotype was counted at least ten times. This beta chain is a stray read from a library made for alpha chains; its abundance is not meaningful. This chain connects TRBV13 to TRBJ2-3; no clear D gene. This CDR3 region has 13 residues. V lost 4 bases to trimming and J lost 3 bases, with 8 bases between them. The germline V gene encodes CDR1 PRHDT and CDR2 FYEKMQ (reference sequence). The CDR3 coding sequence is TGTGCCAGCAGCTCGGGCCTTACAGATACGCAGTATTTT. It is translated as CASSSGLTDTQYF.

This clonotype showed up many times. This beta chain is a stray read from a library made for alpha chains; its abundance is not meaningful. This CDR3 is CSARASIGRSNQPQHF. In DNA form, the CDR3 reads TGCAGTGCTAGAGCCTCGATCGGAAGGAGCAATCAGCCCCAGCATTTT. This chain uses TRBV20-1 with TRBJ1-5; D is unresolved. CDR3 length equals 16 residues. Germline V gene lookup returns CDR1 DFQATT and CDR2 SNEGSKA (reference sequence). V was clipped by 1 base and J by 1 base, with 14 bases between them.

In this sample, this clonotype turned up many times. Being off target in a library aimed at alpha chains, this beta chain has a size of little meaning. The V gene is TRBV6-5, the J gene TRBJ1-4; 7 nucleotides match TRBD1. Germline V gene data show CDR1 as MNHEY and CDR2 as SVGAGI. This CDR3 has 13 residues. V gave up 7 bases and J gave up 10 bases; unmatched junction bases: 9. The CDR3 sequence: CASTRTGVGKLFF. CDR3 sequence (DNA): TGTGCCAGCACCAGGACAGGAGTTGGAAAACTGTTTTTT.

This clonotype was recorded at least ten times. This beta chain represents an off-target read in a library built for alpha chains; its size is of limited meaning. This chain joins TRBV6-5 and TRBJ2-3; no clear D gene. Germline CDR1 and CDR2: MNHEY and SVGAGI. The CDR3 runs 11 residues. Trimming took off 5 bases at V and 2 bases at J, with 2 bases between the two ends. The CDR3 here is CASSNTDTQYF. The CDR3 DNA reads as TGTGCCAGCAGTAACACAGATACGCAGTATTTT.

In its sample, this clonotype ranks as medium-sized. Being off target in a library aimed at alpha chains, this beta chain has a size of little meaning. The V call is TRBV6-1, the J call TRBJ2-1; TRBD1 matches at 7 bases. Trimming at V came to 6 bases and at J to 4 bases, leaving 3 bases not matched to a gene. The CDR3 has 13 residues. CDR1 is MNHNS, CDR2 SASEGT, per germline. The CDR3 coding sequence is TGTGCCAGCAGATGGGGACAGTACAATGAGCAGTTCTTC. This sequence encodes CASRWGQYNEQFF.

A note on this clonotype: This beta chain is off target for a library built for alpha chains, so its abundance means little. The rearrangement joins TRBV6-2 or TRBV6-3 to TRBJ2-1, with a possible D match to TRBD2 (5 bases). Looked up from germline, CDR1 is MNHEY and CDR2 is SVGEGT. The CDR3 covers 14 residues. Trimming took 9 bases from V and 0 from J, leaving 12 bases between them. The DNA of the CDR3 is TGTGCCAGTACTAGTCACTCCTCCTACAATGAGCAGTTCTTC. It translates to CASTSHSSYNEQFF.

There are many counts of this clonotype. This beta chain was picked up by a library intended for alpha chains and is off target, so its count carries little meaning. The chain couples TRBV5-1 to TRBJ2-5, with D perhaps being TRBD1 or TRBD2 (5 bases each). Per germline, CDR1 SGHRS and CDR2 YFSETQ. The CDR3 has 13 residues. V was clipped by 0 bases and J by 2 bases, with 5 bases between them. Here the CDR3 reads CASSLGGQETQYF. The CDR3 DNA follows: TGCGCCAGCAGCTTGGGGGGGCAAGAGACCCAGTACTTC.